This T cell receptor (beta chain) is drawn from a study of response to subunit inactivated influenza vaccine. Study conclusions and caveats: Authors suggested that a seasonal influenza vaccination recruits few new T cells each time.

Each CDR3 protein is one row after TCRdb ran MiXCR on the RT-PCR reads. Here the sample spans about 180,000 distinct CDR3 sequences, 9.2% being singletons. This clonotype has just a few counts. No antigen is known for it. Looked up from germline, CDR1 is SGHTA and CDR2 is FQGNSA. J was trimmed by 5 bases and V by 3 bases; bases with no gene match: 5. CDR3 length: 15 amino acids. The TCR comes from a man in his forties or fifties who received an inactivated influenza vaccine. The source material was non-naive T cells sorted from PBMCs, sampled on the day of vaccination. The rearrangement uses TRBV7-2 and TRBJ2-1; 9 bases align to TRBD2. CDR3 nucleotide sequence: TGTGCCAGCAGCTTGCGGGGGGGCCTTAACAATGAGCAGTTCTTC. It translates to CASSLRGGLNNEQFF.